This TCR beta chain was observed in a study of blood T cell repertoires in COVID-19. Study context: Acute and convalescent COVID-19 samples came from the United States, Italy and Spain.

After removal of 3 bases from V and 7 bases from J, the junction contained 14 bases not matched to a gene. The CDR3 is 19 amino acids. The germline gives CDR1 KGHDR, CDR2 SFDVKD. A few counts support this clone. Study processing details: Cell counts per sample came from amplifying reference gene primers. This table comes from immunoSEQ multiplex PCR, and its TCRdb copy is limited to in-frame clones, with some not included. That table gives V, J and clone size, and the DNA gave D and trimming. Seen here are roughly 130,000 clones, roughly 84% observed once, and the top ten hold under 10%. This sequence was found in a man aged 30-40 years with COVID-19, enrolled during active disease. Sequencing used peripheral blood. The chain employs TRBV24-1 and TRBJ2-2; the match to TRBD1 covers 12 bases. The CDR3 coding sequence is TGTGCCACCAGTGATACTGACGAGGGACAGGGGGCGCGAGTCGGGGAGCTGTTTTTT. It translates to CATSDTDEGQGARVGELFF.